The 24 T cell receptor beta chains below were found in one sample sequenced in a study of Ad26.COV2.S vaccination and SARS-CoV-2 variants. The treatment was: about 20 received Ad26.COV2.S at low or high dose, single or two shots; 5 received placebo; per-sample allocation not given. Specimens were obtained on day 63 following the first vaccine or placebo injection. Here immunoSEQ multiplex PCR was the method, and the copy in TCRdb shows in-frame clones only, minus some. The repertoire holds hundreds of thousands of clones, 85% to 90% seen once, with about 5% in the top ten. The specimen was peripheral blood, collected in a trial of Ad26.COV2.S vaccine versus placebo. These TCRs come from a person between 18 and 60 years old who received the Ad26.COV2.S COVID-19 vaccine or a placebo.

The chain carries TRBV27 and TRBJ2-3; tentative D call: TRBD2 (6 bases). Germline CDR1 and CDR2: MNHEY and SMNVEV (reference sequence). This CDR3 has 14 amino acids. V was clipped by 3 bases and J by 2 bases, with 9 bases between them. CDR3 region: CASSLGLLTDTQYF. The CDR3 DNA follows: TGTGCCAGCAGTTTGGGACTTCTCACAGATACGCAGTATTTT.

This rearrangement joins TRBV5-4 to TRBJ2-7, with no clear D. V lost 4 bases and J lost 0, with 8 bases in between. Germline V gene data show CDR1 as SGHNT and CDR2 as YYREEE (reference sequence). This CDR3 contains 13 residues. CDR3 sequence: CASSQTSSYEQYF. The CDR3 DNA reads TGTGCCAGCAGCCAGACATCCTCCTACGAGCAGTACTTC.

The chain couples TRBV28 to TRBJ2-7; TRBD2 matches at 7 bases. From germline, CDR1 is MDHEN and CDR2 SYDVKM. V gave up 2 bases and J gave up 3 bases; unmatched junction bases: 4. The CDR3 extends over 14 amino acids. This CDR3 reads CASSLGGRNYEQYF. CDR3 in DNA: TGTGCCAGCAGTTTAGGCGGGAGAAACTACGAGCAGTACTTC. Drawing the rest from reference TRBV28 and TRBJ2-7, the complete variable domain is DVKVTQSSRYLVKRTGEKVFLECVQDMDHENMFWYRQDPGLGLRLIYFSYDVKMKEKGDIPEGYSVSREKKERFSLILESASTNQTSMYLCASSLGGRNYEQYFGPGTRLTVT.

The gene calls are TRBV12-2 and TRBJ1-5. TRBV12-2 is marked as a pseudogene. The CDR3 totals 15 residues. The CDR3 nucleotides read TGTGCAAGTCACTACAGATCTGGGAGCAATCAGCCCCAGCATTTT. Translation: CASHYRSGSNQPQHF.

The chain uses TRBV6-6 and TRBJ1-2; D unclear. The CDR3 sequence is 14 residues long. Per the germline V gene, CDR1 is MNHNY and CDR2 is SVGAGI (reference sequence). V was clipped by 4 bases and J by 2 bases, with 11 bases between them. The CDR3 region is CASSWQEPNYGYTF. The CDR3 coding sequence is TGTGCCAGCAGTTGGCAGGAACCCAACTATGGCTACACCTTC.

J is TRBJ2-2 and V is TRBV11-2; TRBD1 is a possible D gene (6 bases). Looked up from germline, CDR1 is SGHAT and CDR2 is FQNNGV. Trimming took 2 bases from V and 7 from J, leaving 14 bases between them. The CDR3 is made up of 15 amino acids. This CDR3 is CASSLLRGKGGELFF. CDR3 DNA: TGTGCCAGCAGCTTACTCAGGGGAAAGGGCGGGGAGCTGTTTTTT.

The V and J genes are TRBV5-5 and TRBJ2-7, with 8 bases aligning to TRBD1. Germline lookup yields CDR1 SGHKS and CDR2 YYEKEE (reference sequence). Losses at the gene ends were 2 bases for V and 3 bases for J; bases not matched to a gene: 7. This CDR3 is built from 15 residues. The CDR3 region is CASSLRAGGYYEQYF. CDR3 coding DNA: TGTGCCAGCAGCTTAAGGGCAGGGGGCTACTACGAGCAGTACTTC.

CDR3 amino acids: CAWSPDGGSGAFF. The DNA of the CDR3 is TGTGCCTGGAGTCCCGACGGTGGGTCGGGAGCTTTCTTT. The rearrangement links TRBV30 to TRBJ1-1; D unresolved. CDR1 is GTSNPN and CDR2 is SVGIG in the germline V gene (reference sequence). The ends were cut back, 2 bases at V and 10 bases at J, with 17 bases in the middle. CDR3 size: 13 residues.

This chain connects TRBV20-1 to TRBJ1-4; D unresolved. Trimming took 3 bases from V and 8 from J, leaving 10 bases between them. Germline values: CDR1 DFQATT, CDR2 SNEGSKA (reference sequence). This CDR3 has 12 residues. The CDR3 coding sequence is TGCAGTGCTAGTCAGGCCGGGGAAAAACTGTTTTTT. It encodes CSASQAGEKLFF.

This clone has only one observation. CDR3 in amino acids: CASSLQGSTNEKLFF. The DNA for the CDR3 is TGTGCCAGCAGCTTGCAGGGGTCCACTAATGAAAAACTGTTTTTT. The genes are TRBV7-9 and TRBJ1-4, with a possible D match to TRBD1 (6 bases). Trimming shortened V by 3 bases and J by 2 bases, and 10 bases separated the two germline ends. Looked up from germline, CDR1 is SEHNR and CDR2 is FQNEAQ (reference sequence). The CDR3 length is 15 residues.

The J gene is TRBJ2-1, the V gene TRBV2, with TRBD2 matching over 10 bases. Germline CDR1 reads SNHLY; CDR2 reads FYNNEI. CDR3 length: 14 residues. After removal of 4 bases from V and 6 bases from J, the junction contained 3 bases not matched to a gene. The CDR3 reads CASSVLAGGNEQFF. DNA of the CDR3: TGTGCCAGCAGTGTATTAGCGGGAGGCAATGAGCAGTTCTTC.

This clone was found a few times. This rearrangement joins TRBV6-5 to TRBJ1-1; 7 bases align to TRBD1. CDR3 length: 14 amino acids. The trim removed 7 bases at V and 1 base at J, leaving 6 bases unmatched. Germline V CDR1 and CDR2: MNHEY, SVGAGI. The CDR3 bases are TGTGCCAGCACCGACTCAGGGGGGAACACTGAAGCTTTCTTT. Protein: CASTDSGGNTEAFF.

This clone has a single count. The chain joins TRBV7-8 to TRBJ1-5, with unresolved D. Germline CDR1 and CDR2: SGHVS and FQNEAQ. The CDR3 runs 14 residues. Trimming took off 1 base at V and 1 base at J, with 5 bases between the two ends. The CDR3 region is CASSLEWSNQPQHF. CDR3 nucleotides: TGTGCCAGCAGCTTAGAGTGGAGCAATCAGCCCCAGCATTTT. The full variable domain, in which reference TRBV7-8 and TRBJ1-5 provide the parts outside the CDR3, is GAGVSQSPRYKVAKRGQDVALRCDPISGHVSLFWYQQALGQGPEFLTYFQNEAQLDKSGLPSDRFFAERPEGSVSTLKIQRTQQEDSAVYLCASSLEWSNQPQHFGDGTRLSIL.

The rearrangement uses TRBV7-6 and TRBJ2-1, with TRBD2 matching 9 bases. In germline, CDR1 is SGHVS, CDR2 FNYEAQ. The trim removed 6 bases at V and 6 bases at J, leaving 15 bases unmatched. CDR3 size: 17 residues. Here the CDR3 reads CASRSMGGRASPNEQFF. In DNA form, the CDR3 reads TGTGCCAGCAGGTCAATGGGCGGGAGGGCTAGCCCCAATGAGCAGTTCTTC.

The chain combines TRBV6-5 with TRBJ1-1, with D maybe TRBD1 (5 bases). Trimming pared 6 bases from V and 3 bases from J, leaving 17 bases between. CDR1 MNHEY and CDR2 SVGAGI come from the germline V gene. This CDR3 comprises 15 residues. The CDR3 sequence is CASRIRAASDTEAFF. The CDR3 DNA sequence: TGTGCCAGCAGGATCAGGGCGGCCAGCGACACTGAAGCTTTCTTT.

The rearrangement uses TRBV6-2 or TRBV6-3 and TRBJ1-2; no clear D gene. CDR3 size: 14 residues. Germline V gene sequence: CDR1 MNHEY, CDR2 SVGEGT. V lost 0 bases and J lost 2, with 7 bases in between. Here the CDR3 reads CASSYSEGNYGYTF. The CDR3 region has the DNA TGTGCCAGCAGTTACTCGGAGGGAAACTATGGCTACACCTTC.

The rearrangement joins TRBV5-4 to TRBJ1-3, with D unresolved. Germline V lookup: CDR1 SGHNT, CDR2 YYREEE (reference sequence). Trimming removed 4 bases from V and 0 bases from J, with 8 bases in between. The CDR3 length is 14 residues. The CDR3 DNA reads as TGTGCCAGCAGCAAAGAAGACTCTGGAAACACCATATATTTT. It specifies CASSKEDSGNTIYF.

The chain combines TRBV7-9 with TRBJ1-4; tentative D call: TRBD1 (5 bases). Germline CDR1 reads SEHNR; CDR2 reads FQNEAQ (reference sequence). Trimming left V 5 bases short and J 8 bases short, with 15 bases between. The CDR3 covers 14 residues. DNA for the CDR3: TGTGCCAGCAGCGTCGGGACTCTACTAGAAAAACTGTTTTTT. Translating it yields CASSVGTLLEKLFF.

The chain joins TRBV9 to TRBJ2-2; the D gene is possibly TRBD2 (6 bases). Germline-derived CDR1 and CDR2 are SGDLS and YYNGEE. The CDR3 covers 18 residues. The V gene lost 0 bases and the J gene lost 6 bases, with 21 bases spanning the gap. The CDR3 sequence is CASSVGASVRGLAGELFF. In DNA form, the CDR3 reads TGTGCCAGCAGCGTAGGAGCTTCGGTGCGGGGACTGGCCGGGGAGCTGTTTTTT.

This chain links TRBV5-1 with TRBJ2-1; TRBD2 matches 8 bases. Germline V CDR1 and CDR2: SGHRS, YFSETQ. The CDR3 is 15 amino acids. V lost 2 bases to trimming and J lost 4 bases; unmatched junction nucleotides: 5. Written as DNA, the CDR3 is TGCGCCAGCAGCTTCGGGCGGGAGGTTTACAATGAGCAGTTCTTC. Its translation is CASSFGREVYNEQFF.

The V and J genes are TRBV11-2 and TRBJ1-1; tentative D call: TRBD1 (5 bases). Germline CDR1 SGHAT, CDR2 FQNNGV. The CDR3 spans 12 residues. Trimming removed 5 bases from V and 5 bases from J, with 9 bases in between. CDR3 coding DNA: TGTGCCAGCAGCCGGGGGGAAACTGAAGCTTTCTTT. Amino acid sequence: CASSRGETEAFF.

The chain joins TRBV14 to TRBJ1-1; 7 nucleotides agree with TRBD1. V lost 6 bases to trimming and J lost 0 bases; unmatched junction nucleotides: 7. Per germline, CDR1 SGHDN and CDR2 FVKESK. This CDR3 region has 15 residues. CDR3 loop: CASSQGVGLNTEAFF. In DNA form, the CDR3 reads TGTGCCAGCAGTCAGGGGGTAGGACTGAACACTGAAGCTTTCTTT.

The gene calls are TRBV6-5 and TRBJ2-7; 7 nucleotides agree with TRBD2. V trimming: 7 bases; J trimming: 2 bases; junction bases outside the gene matches: 11. The germline V gene encodes CDR1 MNHEY and CDR2 SVGAGI. The CDR3 extends over 15 amino acids. CDR3 bases: TGTGCCAGCACTTCAAAGACTAGCAGTACCTACGAGCAGTACTTC. Encoded protein: CASTSKTSSTYEQYF.

This chain connects TRBV5-1 to TRBJ1-5; the match to TRBD1 covers 7 bases. The CDR3 loop spans 15 amino acids. Germline loops: CDR1 SGHRS, CDR2 YFSETQ. Trimming cost V 1 base and J 3 bases; bases outside gene matches: 4. CDR3 sequence (DNA): TGCGCCAGCAGCTTGAATGGACAGGCCAATCAGCCCCAGCATTTT. Its translation: CASSLNGQANQPQHF.